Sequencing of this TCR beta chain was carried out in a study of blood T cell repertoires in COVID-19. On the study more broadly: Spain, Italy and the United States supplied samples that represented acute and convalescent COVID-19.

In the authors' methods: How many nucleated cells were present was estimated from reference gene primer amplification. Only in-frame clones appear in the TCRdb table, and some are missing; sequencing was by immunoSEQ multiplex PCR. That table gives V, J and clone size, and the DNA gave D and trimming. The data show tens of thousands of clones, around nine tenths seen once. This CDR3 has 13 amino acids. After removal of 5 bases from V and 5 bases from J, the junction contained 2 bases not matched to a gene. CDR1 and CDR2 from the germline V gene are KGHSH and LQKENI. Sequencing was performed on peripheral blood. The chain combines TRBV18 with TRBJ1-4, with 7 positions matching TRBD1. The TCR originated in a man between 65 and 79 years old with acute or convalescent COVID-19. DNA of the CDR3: TGTGCCAGCTCAACGGGACAGAATGAAAAACTGTTTTTT. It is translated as CASSTGQNEKLFF.